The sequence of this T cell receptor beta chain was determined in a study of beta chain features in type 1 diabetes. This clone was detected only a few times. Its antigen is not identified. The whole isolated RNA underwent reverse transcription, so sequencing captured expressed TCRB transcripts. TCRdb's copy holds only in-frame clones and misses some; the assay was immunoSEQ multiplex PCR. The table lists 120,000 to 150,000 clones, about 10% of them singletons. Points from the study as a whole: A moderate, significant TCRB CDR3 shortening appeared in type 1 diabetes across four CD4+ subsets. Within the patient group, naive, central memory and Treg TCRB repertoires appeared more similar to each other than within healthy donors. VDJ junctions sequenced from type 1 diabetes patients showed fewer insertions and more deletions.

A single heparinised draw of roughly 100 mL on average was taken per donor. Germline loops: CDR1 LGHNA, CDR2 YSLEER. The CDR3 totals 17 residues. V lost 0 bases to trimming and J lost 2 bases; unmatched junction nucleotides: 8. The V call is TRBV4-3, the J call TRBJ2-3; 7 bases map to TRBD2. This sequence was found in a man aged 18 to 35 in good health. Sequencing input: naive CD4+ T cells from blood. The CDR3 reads CASSQDWVAGYTDTQYF. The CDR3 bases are TGCGCCAGCAGCCAAGATTGGGTAGCGGGCTACACAGATACGCAGTATTTT.